A selection of T cell receptor beta chains follows, all from one sample in a study of blood T cell repertoires in COVID-19. Some clones are missing from TCRdb's copy, which holds only in-frame ones; the method was immunoSEQ multiplex PCR. This table holds 100,000 to 150,000 clones, approximately 84% found once. Sample: peripheral blood. The receptors derive from a woman of 80 years or more with acute or convalescent COVID-19. CDR3s include the opening cysteine and the closing phenylalanine or tryptophan. D genes are given only for firm matches. A row's size may be missing; if present it is once, few, many or a size class.

once	TRBV2	.	TRBJ1-1	TGTGCCAGCAGTGCGTACGCAGGGTCGAACACTGAAGCTTTCTTT	CASSAYAGSNTEAFF
.	TRBV9	TRBD1	TRBJ2-3	TGTGCCAGCAGCGTAGTAGGGACAGACACAGATACGCAGTATTTT	CASSVVGTDTDTQYF
.	TRBV27	TRBD2	TRBJ2-3	TGTGCCAGCAGTTTATGGGAGGGTGGCTATACGCAGTATTTT	CASSLWEGGYTQYF
once	TRBV15	.	TRBJ2-5	TGTGCCACCAGCAGTAGACAGGAACAAGAGACCCAGTACTTC	CATSSRQEQETQYF
.	TRBV6-6	TRBD2	TRBJ2-5	TGTGCCAGCTCCGCACTAGCGGGGGGACAAGAGACCCAGTACTTC	CASSALAGGQETQYF
.	TRBV11-2	.	TRBJ2-7	TGTGCCAGCAGCTTCGCGTACGATCTACGCGAGCAGTACTTC	CASSFAYDLREQYF
.	TRBV19	.	TRBJ1-2	TGTGCCAGTAGTACCGAGGCTTGGGGGAGGAATGGCTACACCTTC	CASSTEAWGRNGYTF
.	TRBV5-1	TRBD1	TRBJ1-2	TGCGCCAGCAGCTTTTCGAAGACAGGGGGATCCAACTATGGCTACACCTTC	CASSFSKTGGSNYGYTF
.	TRBV5-1	.	TRBJ2-2	TGCGCCAGCAGCCCGTGGGGGGTTACGAACACCGGGGAGCTGTTTTTT	CASSPWGVTNTGELFF
.	TRBV7-2	.	TRBJ1-2	TGTGCCAGCAGCCGGGACACCTCAAACTATGGCTACACCTTC	CASSRDTSNYGYTF
.	TRBV30	TRBD2	TRBJ2-5	TGTGCCTGGAGCCGACTAGCGGGAGCGGTGGAGACCCAGTACTTC	CAWSRLAGAVETQYF
once	TRBV11-2	.	TRBJ2-6	TGTGCCAGCAGCCTATCCTCTGGGGCCAACGTCCTGACTTTC	CASSLSSGANVLTF
.	TRBV7-9	.	TRBJ1-4	TGTGCCAGCAGCCAAAAGGGGGATGCTAATGAAAAACTGTTTTTT	CASSQKGDANEKLFF
.	TRBV5-1	.	TRBJ1-1	TGCGCCAGCAGCTTGGGGGGGCTAGACACTGAAGCTTTCTTT	CASSLGGLDTEAFF
.	TRBV27	.	TRBJ2-3	TGTGCCAGCAGTCAGCGGGGCACAGATACGCAGTATTTT	CASSQRGTDTQYF
.	TRBV25-1	.	TRBJ1-1	TGTGCCAGCAGTGAATCGGGGGGGAACACTGAAGCTTTCTTT	CASSESGGNTEAFF
.	TRBV7-9	TRBD1	TRBJ1-5	TGTGCCAGCAGCCCCGAAGGGGTACAGGGGATGAATCAGCCCCAGCATTTT	CASSPEGVQGMNQPQHF
.	TRBV7-6	.	TRBJ1-6	TGTGCCAGCAGCTCGGAGCCAGGGGTTAATTCACCCCTCCACTTT	CASSSEPGVNSPLHF
.	TRBV15	TRBD1	TRBJ2-1	TGTGCCACCACCCCGGGACAGGGGATTAACAATGAGCAGTTCTTC	CATTPGQGINNEQFF
.	TRBV15	TRBD1	TRBJ1-5	TGTGCCACCAGCAGGGGACAGAGCAATCAGCCCCAGCATTTT	CATSRGQSNQPQHF
.	TRBV19	.	TRBJ2-5	TGTGCCAGTAGTAGGAGGAGAGAAGAGACCCAGTACTTC	CASSRRREETQYF
.	TRBV30	.	TRBJ1-3	TGTGCCTGGAGCACAGGGACTGGAAACACCATATATTTT	CAWSTGTGNTIYF
.	TRBV4-1	.	TRBJ1-2	TGCGCCAGCAGCCTTACTCTTGGAGATAACTATGGCTACACCTTC	CASSLTLGDNYGYTF
.	TRBV7-9	TRBD1	TRBJ2-1	TGTGCCAGCAGCTCTCACAGGGGTCAAACTGAGCAGTTCTTC	CASSSHRGQTEQFF
.	TRBV30	.	TRBJ2-1	TGTGCCTGGAGTGTCCAGCGGTGGGAGCAGTTCTTC	CAWSVQRWEQFF
.	TRBV4-3	.	TRBJ1-2	TGCGCCAGCAGTGAAGGCACGGGGGGCGAGGAATATGGCTACACCTTC	CASSEGTGGEEYGYTF
.	TRBV6-4	.	TRBJ1-1	TGTGCCAGCCCATACCCTTACATGAACACTGAAGCTTTCTTT	CASPYPYMNTEAFF
.	TRBV11-3	.	TRBJ2-1	TGTGCCAGCAGCTTAGACGGTAACAATGAGCAGTTCTTC	CASSLDGNNEQFF
.	TRBV5-1	.	TRBJ1-2	TGCGCCAGCAGCTTGTTAGGGGACTATGGCTACACCTTC	CASSLLGDYGYTF
.	TRBV12-3/TRBV12-4	.	TRBJ1-5	TGTGCCAGCAGTTTCGGGGGGCCCCAGCATTTT	CASSFGGPQHF
.	TRBV18	TRBD1	TRBJ1-4	TGTGCCAGCTCCCTGCAGGGGGATGAAAAACTGTTTTTT	CASSLQGDEKLFF
.	TRBV30	.	TRBJ2-5	TGTGCCTGGAGTGCCCCGGGACAAGAGACCCAGTACTTC	CAWSAPGQETQYF
.	TRBV12-5	.	TRBJ2-7	TGTGCTAGTGGTTTGGTATTGGGGGCTCCTTCGTACGAGCAGTACTTC	CASGLVLGAPSYEQYF
.	TRBV7-8	.	TRBJ2-2	TGTGCCAGCGGATCCCTGTCCCGGGGGGCCGGCACCGGGGAGCTGTTTTTT	CASGSLSRGAGTGELFF
medium-sized	TRBV6-2/TRBV6-3	.	TRBJ1-3	TGTGCCAGCAGTTTCCGGAGAAGCTCTGGAAACACCATATATTTT	CASSFRRSSGNTIYF
.	TRBV3-1/TRBV3-2	TRBD1	TRBJ2-6	TGTGCCAGCAGCTCCACCCGGGACAGGGCCTCTTCTGGGGCCAACGTCCTGACTTTC	CASSSTRDRASSGANVLTF
.	TRBV9	TRBD2	TRBJ2-1	TGTGCCAGCAGCGTATCCCCAGCGGGAGAAAGTGAGCAGTTCTTC	CASSVSPAGESEQFF
.	TRBV2	.	TRBJ1-1	TGTGCCAGCAGGGGAGGAGTGGAAGCTTTCTTT	CASRGGVEAFF
.	TRBV4-1	TRBD1	TRBJ1-1	TGCGCCAGCAGCCAAGAAGGCCTCCGACAGGGAGCTTTCTTT	CASSQEGLRQGAFF